Each of the 11 T cell receptor beta chains below was sequenced from the same sample in a study of PD-1 blockade in classical Hodgkin lymphoma. This sample's time point: cycle 4 day 1 (C4D1), after more than five weeks of nivolumab. With no exception, relapse followed autologous stem cell transplantation in all patients, and brentuximab vedotin exposure varied. The repertoire was sequenced with immunoSEQ multiplex PCR; TCRdb's copy has only in-frame clones and lacks some. The sample holds roughly 48,000 clones, approximately 86% seen once. Sample: peripheral blood mononuclear cells (PBMCs), taken before the fourth cycle of nivolumab. These TCRs come from a human donor with classical Hodgkin lymphoma.

This clone was seen more than once but under ten times. This rearrangement joins TRBV6-1 to TRBJ1-5; a possible D gene is TRBD1 (6 bases). Trimming took 0 bases from V and 7 from J, leaving 19 bases between them. The germline V gene encodes CDR1 MNHNS and CDR2 SASEGT. The CDR3 length is 17 residues. CDR3 residues: CASSEAGGGGKGQPQHF. The CDR3 bases are TGTGCCAGCAGTGAAGCCGGGGGAGGGGGGAAGGGGCAGCCCCAGCATTTT.

The chain joins TRBV19 to TRBJ2-5, with D perhaps matching TRBD1 (6 bases). The CDR3 loop spans 14 amino acids. The germline gives CDR1 LNHDA, CDR2 SQIVND (reference sequence). V shed 6 bases and J shed 5 bases, with 16 bases lying between them. CDR3 in amino acids: CASRQGPGEETQYF. The CDR3 DNA follows: TGTGCCAGTAGGCAGGGGCCGGGTGAGGAGACCCAGTACTTC.

This clone ranks as medium-sized (0.01 to 0.1%). The J gene is TRBJ2-3, the V gene TRBV15; 7 positions match TRBD1. Germline V gene data show CDR1 as LNHNV and CDR2 as YYDKDF (reference sequence). This CDR3 contains 16 residues. V dropped 4 bases and J dropped 0; count of bases not matched to a gene: 7. CDR3 nucleotides: TGTGCCACCAGCACCCGACAGGGATGGAGCACAGATACGCAGTATTTT. It yields the protein CATSTRQGWSTDTQYF.

Only one count was recorded for this clone. The chain combines TRBV9 with TRBJ2-1; D is unresolved. CDR3 size: 15 residues. CDR1 is SGDLS, CDR2 YYNGEE, per germline. V was trimmed by 1 base and J by 8 bases, leaving 16 bases between them. The CDR3: CASSVQIRFADEQFF. The CDR3 DNA follows: TGTGCCAGCAGCGTACAGATACGGTTCGCGGATGAGCAGTTCTTC.

The chain links TRBV7-2 to TRBJ2-7; D is possibly TRBD2 (5 bases). Germline values: CDR1 SGHTA, CDR2 FQGNSA. Trimming cost V 4 bases and J 2 bases, with 12 bases left between them. The CDR3 is 14 residues long. CDR3 residues: CASSYDYPPYEQYF. CDR3 DNA: TGTGCCAGCAGCTACGACTATCCCCCCTACGAGCAGTACTTC.

The chain carries TRBV27 and TRBJ1-2; 11 bases are shared with TRBD1. After removal of 5 bases from V and 4 bases from J, the junction contained 3 bases not matched to a gene. CDR1 is MNHEY, CDR2 SMNVEV, per germline (reference sequence). The CDR3 has 14 residues. Here the CDR3 reads CASSSGQGAYGYTF. In nucleotides, the CDR3 is TGTGCCAGCAGTAGTGGACAGGGGGCCTATGGCTACACCTTC.

The gene calls are TRBV7-8 and TRBJ2-7; weak D call: TRBD1 (7 bases). Trimming cost V 4 bases and J 1 base, with 14 bases left between them. This CDR3 has 15 amino acids. The germline CDR1 and CDR2 sequences are SGHVS and FQNEAQ. CDR3 bases: TGTGCCAGCAGCTCTCCAGGGGGGAGGTCCTACGAGCAGTACTTC. Its protein is CASSSPGGRSYEQYF.

The chain uses TRBV5-1 and TRBJ1-2; 7 bases agree with TRBD1. The germline V gene has CDR1 SGHRS and CDR2 YFSETQ. This CDR3 contains 15 residues. V lost 5 bases and J lost 3; bases outside the gene matches: 10. The CDR3 loop is CASRKGPGTDYGYTF. The CDR3 nucleotides are TGCGCCAGCAGGAAAGGGCCCGGGACAGACTATGGCTACACCTTC.

DNA for the CDR3: TGCGCCAGCAGCTTGGCGCAGGGCCCTAGTGGCTACACCTTC. Residues: CASSLAQGPSGYTF. The chain couples TRBV5-1 to TRBJ1-2, with D maybe TRBD1 (5 bases). In germline, CDR1 is SGHRS, CDR2 YFSETQ. Trimming cost V 0 bases and J 7 bases, with 13 bases left between them. This CDR3 has 14 amino acids.

The V gene is TRBV9, the J gene TRBJ2-1; D may be TRBD2 (5 bases). CDR1 SGDLS and CDR2 YYNGEE come from the germline V gene. CDR3 size: 13 residues. V lost 0 bases, J lost 8 bases, and 9 bases lay in between. Here the CDR3 reads CASSVVGGHEQFF. As DNA, the CDR3 is TGTGCCAGCAGCGTAGTGGGCGGGCATGAGCAGTTCTTC.

The V and J genes are TRBV6-1 and TRBJ1-4; D not certain. Germline V CDR1 and CDR2: MNHNS, SASEGT. V was shortened by 3 bases and J by 6 bases, with 11 bases between the two germline ends. CDR3 length: 14 amino acids. In DNA, the CDR3 is TGTGCCAGCAGTGATTACATGGTTGATGAAAAACTGTTTTTT. Translating gives CASSDYMVDEKLFF.